The sequence of this T cell receptor beta chain was determined in a study of blood T cell repertoires in COVID-19. Looking at the study overall: Collection of acute and convalescent COVID-19 samples took place in the United States, Italy and Spain. Nucleic acid was either cDNA or gDNA, and it came from T cells, B-cell-depleted T cells, or PBMCs.

The germline V and J ends were trimmed by 3 bases and 3 bases, with 18 bases remaining between them. Germline-derived CDR1 and CDR2 are SEHNR and FQNEAQ (reference sequence). This CDR3 spans 16 amino acids. Source study methods: Amplification from reference gene primers served as the basis for estimated nucleated cell counts. The data were produced by immunoSEQ multiplex PCR, yet TCRdb's version contains in-frame clones alone and is incomplete. V, J and clone size reflect that table, while D and trimming were determined from the DNA. The sample lists a few hundred thousand clones, around 91% seen once, with approximately 13% in the top ten.

The chain combines TRBV7-9 with TRBJ2-7, with D possibly TRBD2 on 6 matching bases. The receptor's source is a woman aged 60-75 years with acute or convalescent COVID-19. Material: peripheral blood. The CDR3 region has the DNA TGTGCCAGCAGCTTCCCCGCGTCCGGGCGGGGCTACGAGCAGTACTTC. Amino acid sequence: CASSFPASGRGYEQYF.